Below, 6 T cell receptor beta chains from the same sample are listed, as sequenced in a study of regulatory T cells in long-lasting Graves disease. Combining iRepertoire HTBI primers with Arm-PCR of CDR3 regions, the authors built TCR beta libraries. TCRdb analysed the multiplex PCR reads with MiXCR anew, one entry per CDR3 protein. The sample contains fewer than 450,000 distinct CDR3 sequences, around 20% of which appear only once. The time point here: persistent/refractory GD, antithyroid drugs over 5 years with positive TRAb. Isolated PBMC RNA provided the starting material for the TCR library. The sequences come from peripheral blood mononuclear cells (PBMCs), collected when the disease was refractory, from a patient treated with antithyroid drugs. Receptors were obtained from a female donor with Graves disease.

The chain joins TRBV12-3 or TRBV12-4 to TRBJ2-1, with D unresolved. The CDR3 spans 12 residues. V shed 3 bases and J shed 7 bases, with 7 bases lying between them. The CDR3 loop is CASSLFSNEQFF. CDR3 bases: TGTGCCAGCAGTTTGTTCTCGAATGAGCAGTTCTTC.

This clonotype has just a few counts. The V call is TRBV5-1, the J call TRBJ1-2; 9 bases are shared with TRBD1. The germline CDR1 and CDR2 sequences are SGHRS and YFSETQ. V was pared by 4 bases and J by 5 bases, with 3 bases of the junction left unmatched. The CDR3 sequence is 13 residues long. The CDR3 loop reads CASSRDRAYGYTF. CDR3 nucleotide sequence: TGCGCCAGCAGCCGGGACAGGGCTTATGGCTACACCTTC. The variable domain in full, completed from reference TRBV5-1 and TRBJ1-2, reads KAGVTQTPRYLIKTRGQQVTLSCSPISGHRSVSWYQQTPGQGLQFLFEYFSETQRNKGNFPGRFSGRQFSNSRSEMNVSTLELGDSALYLCASSRDRAYGYTFGSGTRLTVV.

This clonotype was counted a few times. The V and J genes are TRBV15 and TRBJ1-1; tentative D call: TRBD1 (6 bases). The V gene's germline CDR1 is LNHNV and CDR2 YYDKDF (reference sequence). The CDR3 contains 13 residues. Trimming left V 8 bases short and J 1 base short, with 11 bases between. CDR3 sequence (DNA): TGTGCCACCCTCAGACAGGAGAACACTGAAGCTTTCTTT. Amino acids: CATLRQENTEAFF.

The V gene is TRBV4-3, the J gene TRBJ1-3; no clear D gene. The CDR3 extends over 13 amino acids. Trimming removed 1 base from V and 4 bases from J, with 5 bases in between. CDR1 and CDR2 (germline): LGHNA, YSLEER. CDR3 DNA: TGCGCCAGCAGCCAAGTCGAGGGAAACACCATATATTTT. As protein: CASSQVEGNTIYF.

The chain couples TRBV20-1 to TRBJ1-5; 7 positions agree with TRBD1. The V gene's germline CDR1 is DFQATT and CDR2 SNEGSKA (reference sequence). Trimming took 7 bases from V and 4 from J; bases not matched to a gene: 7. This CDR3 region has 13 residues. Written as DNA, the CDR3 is TGCAGTGTTCAAGACAGGGAGAATCAGCCCCAGCATTTT. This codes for CSVQDRENQPQHF.

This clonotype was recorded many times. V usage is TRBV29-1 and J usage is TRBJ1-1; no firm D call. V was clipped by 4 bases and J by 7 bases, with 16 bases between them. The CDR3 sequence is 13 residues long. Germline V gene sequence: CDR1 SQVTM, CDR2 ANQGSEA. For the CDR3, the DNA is TGCAGCGTTGGACACCTTCTGAAAGGTGAAGCTTTCTTT. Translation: CSVGHLLKGEAFF.